These 27 T cell receptor beta chains originate from one sample sequenced in a study of blood T cell repertoires in COVID-19. The protocol was immunoSEQ multiplex PCR, while the TCRdb copy is restricted to in-frame clones and leaves out a portion. The sample holds around 300,000 clones, over 80% seen once. Input material: peripheral blood. These receptor sequences come from a woman aged 45-65 years with active or convalescent COVID-19.

The rearrangement joins TRBV9 to TRBJ2-1; possibly TRBD1 for D (5 bases). The germline V and J ends were trimmed by 2 bases and 4 bases, with 16 bases remaining between them. CDR1 is SGDLS and CDR2 is YYNGEE in the germline V gene. There are 16 residues in the CDR3. CDR3 sequence: CASSVSLGPIYNEQFF. CDR3 DNA sequence: TGTGCCAGCAGCGTCTCCTTGGGGCCTATTTACAATGAGCAGTTCTTC. The variable domain in full, with the rest retrieved from reference TRBV9 and TRBJ2-1, is DSGVTQTPKHLITATGQRVTLRCSPRSGDLSVYWYQQSLDQGLQFLIQYYNGEERAKGNILERFSAQQFPDLHSELNLSSLELGDSALYFCASSVSLGPIYNEQFFGPGTRLTVL.

The chain uses TRBV27 and TRBJ2-7; TRBD2 matches 10 bases. The CDR3 is 14 residues long. Per the germline V gene, CDR1 is MNHEY and CDR2 is SMNVEV (reference sequence). Germline trimming cut 5 bases from V and 6 bases from J; bases unmatched to any gene: 7. Here the CDR3 reads CASSPWTSGGEQYF. In nucleotides, the CDR3 is TGTGCCAGCAGTCCTTGGACTAGCGGAGGCGAGCAGTACTTC.

The chain uses TRBV4-1 and TRBJ2-1; 9 bases agree with TRBD2. The J segment lost 6 bases and the V segment lost 6 bases, leaving 12 bases of the junction unmatched. The germline gives CDR1 MGHRA, CDR2 YSYEKL. This CDR3 comprises 16 residues. CDR3 sequence reads: CASRIVASGRTNEQFF. The DNA of the CDR3 is TGCGCCAGCAGAATAGTGGCGAGCGGGAGGACCAATGAGCAGTTCTTC.

V is TRBV18 and J is TRBJ2-3; 8 bases line up with TRBD1. The CDR3 spans 16 residues. Germline loops: CDR1 KGHSH, CDR2 LQKENI. V was clipped by 2 bases and J by 6 bases; unmatched bases: 10. This chain's CDR3 is CASSPSRQGLSDTQYF. CDR3 DNA: TGTGCCAGCTCACCATCACGACAGGGGTTGTCGGATACGCAGTATTTT.

The J gene is TRBJ2-5, the V gene TRBV7-2; a possible D gene is TRBD2 (6 bases). V lost 4 bases to trimming and J lost 2 bases, with 23 bases between them. Looked up from germline, CDR1 is SGHTA and CDR2 is FQGNSA. CDR3 size: 18 residues. The CDR3 loop is CASSYPVRDSRLQETQYF. The DNA for the CDR3 is TGTGCCAGCAGCTACCCCGTCCGGGACTCCAGGCTTCAAGAGACCCAGTACTTC.

The J gene is TRBJ1-2, the V gene TRBV14; possible D gene TRBD1, 6 bases. The CDR3 has 13 residues. Deletions cut 4 bases from V and 6 bases from J, with 12 bases between. Germline lookup yields CDR1 SGHDN and CDR2 FVKESK. CDR3: CASSPRTVDGYTF. DNA for the CDR3: TGTGCCAGCAGCCCCCGGACAGTCGATGGCTACACCTTC.

The V call is TRBV19, the J call TRBJ2-1; a possible D gene is TRBD2 (8 bases). The germline gives CDR1 LNHDA, CDR2 SQIVND (reference sequence). Between the trimmed V and J ends, which lost 4 bases and 9 bases, there was a span of 22 bases. The CDR3 loop spans 16 amino acids. The CDR3 DNA reads as TGTGCCAGTAGTACAGGGGGGACTAGATCGGGCACTGAGCAGTTCTTC. The encoded protein is CASSTGGTRSGTEQFF.

This chain connects TRBV7-2 to TRBJ1-1, with unresolved D. Germline CDR1 SGHTA, CDR2 FQGNSA. The CDR3 runs to 12 residues. Trimming removed 3 bases from V and 4 bases from J, with 6 bases in between. The CDR3 DNA is TGTGCCAGCAGCTTCCTGGCCACTGAAGCTTTCTTT. Translating gives CASSFLATEAFF.

This clone was detected only once. This sample also contains other DNA sequences that code for the same CDR3. The CDR3 nucleotides read TGTGCCTGGTCAGGGACAGGGGGCAATCAGCCCCAGCATTTT. Protein: CAWSGTGGNQPQHF. The rearrangement uses TRBV30 and TRBJ1-5; 10 bases match TRBD1. The V gene's germline CDR1 is GTSNPN and CDR2 SVGIG (reference sequence). V was pared by 5 bases and J by 2 bases, with 3 bases of the junction left unmatched. CDR3 length: 14 amino acids.

CDR3 in DNA: TGTGCCAGCAGCTTAGAACTAGCGCCAGGGAAGGAGCAGTTCTTC. Residues: CASSLELAPGKEQFF. The chain joins TRBV7-9 to TRBJ2-1; TRBD2 matches 7 bases. The CDR3 sequence is 15 residues long. Germline V lookup: CDR1 SEHNR, CDR2 FQNEAQ (reference sequence). J was trimmed by 10 bases and V by 1 base; bases with no gene match: 10. The whole variable domain, filled in from reference TRBV7-9 and TRBJ2-1, reads DTGVSQNPRHKITKRGQNVTFRCDPISEHNRLYWYRQTLGQGPEFLTYFQNEAQLEKSRLLSDRFSAERPKGSFSTLEIQRTEQGDSAMYLCASSLELAPGKEQFFGPGTRLTVL.

At least ten counts were recorded for this clone. This chain uses TRBV12-3 or TRBV12-4 with TRBJ2-1, with TRBD2 matching over 11 bases. V lost 5 bases and J lost 10; bases outside the gene matches: 4. The length of the CDR3 is 13 residues. The CDR3 DNA reads TGTGCCAGCAGTCCAACTAGCGGGAGCGAGCAGTTCTTC. Translated: CASSPTSGSEQFF.

CDR3 DNA: TGTGCCAGCAGTTTAACCGGACAGGGGGCCACTGAAGCTTTCTTT. The encoded protein is CASSLTGQGATEAFF. The chain joins TRBV28 to TRBJ1-1; 11 bases are shared with TRBD1. Germline CDR1 reads MDHEN; CDR2 reads SYDVKM. This CDR3 contains 15 residues. V trimming: 2 bases; J trimming: 4 bases; junction bases outside the gene matches: 3.

The V call is TRBV15, the J call TRBJ1-5; 10 nucleotides agree with TRBD1. V shed 1 base, J shed 9 bases, and the junction held 9 bases outside the gene matches. The CDR3 covers 16 residues. Germline CDR1 and CDR2: LNHNV and YYDKDF (reference sequence). CDR3 coding DNA: TGTGCCACCAGCAGAGGTGGGACAGGGGAGTGGCGGCCCCAGCATTTT. Its protein is CATSRGGTGEWRPQHF. Variable domain in full (rest from reference TRBV15 and TRBJ1-5): DAMVIQNPRYQVTQFGKPVTLSCSQTLNHNVMYWYQQKSSQAPKLLFHYYDKDFNNEADTPDNFQSRRPNTSFCFLDIRSPGLGDTAMYLCATSRGGTGEWRPQHFGDGTRLSIL.

The CDR3 sequence: CAISTGGAGYGYTF. CDR3 nucleotide sequence: TGTGCCATCAGTACAGGGGGGGCTGGCTATGGCTACACCTTC. The chain recombines TRBV10-3 with TRBJ1-2; 8 bases are a match to TRBD1. The length of the CDR3 is 14 residues. Losses at the gene ends were 5 bases for V and 4 bases for J; bases not matched to a gene: 6. Germline values: CDR1 ENHRY, CDR2 SYGVKD.

This chain uses TRBV28 with TRBJ1-5, with a tentative D call TRBD1 (6 bases). This CDR3 has 16 residues. Trimming left V 6 bases short and J 0 bases short, with 15 bases between. Germline V lookup: CDR1 MDHEN, CDR2 SYDVKM. In DNA form, the CDR3 reads TGTGCCAGCAGCCCTAACAGGGCCTATAGCAATCAGCCCCAGCATTTT. It codes for CASSPNRAYSNQPQHF.

The DNA for the CDR3 is TGTGCCAGCAGTTCCCAGGGCCTTTGGGGTAATTCACCCCTCCACTTT. It yields the protein CASSSQGLWGNSPLHF. The chain joins TRBV27 to TRBJ1-6; TRBD1 might be the D (5 bases). V dropped 4 bases and J dropped 6 bases, with 16 bases sitting between them. The V gene's germline CDR1 is MNHEY and CDR2 SMNVEV (reference sequence). This CDR3 is 16 amino acids long.

The chain couples TRBV4-2 to TRBJ2-5; 10 bases line up with TRBD1. The CDR3 totals 18 residues. Germline-derived CDR1 and CDR2 are LGHNA and YNFKEQ. Trimming removed 0 bases from V and 5 bases from J; junction bases left unmatched: 12. CDR3 bases: TGTGCCAGCAGCCAAGATCGAAGCGGACAGGGGGGCGGGGAGACCCAGTACTTC. As protein: CASSQDRSGQGGGETQYF.

This sequence joins TRBV7-8 and TRBJ1-3, with D unclear. The CDR3 has 13 residues. CDR1 and CDR2 from the germline V gene are SGHVS and FQNEAQ. V lost 6 bases to trimming and J lost 0 bases, with 6 bases between them. The CDR3 spells CASRVSSGNTIYF. CDR3 bases: TGTGCCAGCAGGGTCAGCTCTGGAAACACCATATATTTT.

This clone was counted a single time. The genes are TRBV10-3 and TRBJ2-3; perhaps TRBD2 as D (5 bases). CDR1 and CDR2 (germline): ENHRY, SYGVKD. This CDR3 is built from 13 residues. Trimming pared 6 bases from V and 3 bases from J, leaving 10 bases between. CDR3 in amino acids: CAISWRPTDTQYF. In DNA, the CDR3 is TGTGCCATCAGCTGGAGGCCTACAGATACGCAGTATTTT.

The CDR3 reads CASSQVGLAGEEQYF. For the CDR3, the DNA is TGCGCCAGCAGCCAAGTCGGCCTAGCGGGCGAAGAGCAGTACTTC. The genes are TRBV4-1 and TRBJ2-7, with 8 bases that match TRBD2. Germline assignment: CDR1 MGHRA and CDR2 YSYEKL. The CDR3 has 15 amino acids. Unmatched junction bases numbered 9, after V lost 1 base and J lost 7 bases.

This chain links TRBV5-1 with TRBJ1-1; possible D gene TRBD1, 6 bases. Trimming pared 4 bases from V and 5 bases from J, leaving 18 bases between. The germline gives CDR1 SGHRS, CDR2 YFSETQ. This CDR3 is 15 amino acids long. The CDR3 reads CASSPRGAGRTEAFF. CDR3 sequence (DNA): TGCGCCAGCAGCCCCCGGGGGGCCGGGAGGACTGAAGCTTTCTTT.

This chain connects TRBV6-5 to TRBJ1-1; D is possibly TRBD1 (6 bases). Trimming cost V 6 bases and J 7 bases, with 15 bases left between them. Germline CDR1 is MNHEY and CDR2 is SVGAGI. The CDR3 has 13 amino acids. CDR3 loop: CASRGGGAIEAFF. In DNA, the CDR3 is TGTGCCAGCAGAGGCGGGGGCGCGATTGAAGCTTTCTTT.

This clone was seen just once. The chain joins TRBV2 to TRBJ1-2; a weak D match, TRBD1 (5 bases). There are 15 residues in the CDR3. In germline, CDR1 is SNHLY, CDR2 FYNNEI. Between the trimmed V and J ends, which lost 8 bases and 4 bases, there was a span of 20 bases. The DNA of the CDR3 is TGTGCCAGCGGCTTCCGGGCAGGGTCAGTCTATGGCTACACCTTC. It encodes CASGFRAGSVYGYTF.

V and J are TRBV10-3 and TRBJ2-3, with D unclear. V lost 11 bases, J lost 0 bases, and 6 bases lay in between. CDR3 length: 11 amino acids. The germline CDR1 and CDR2 sequences are ENHRY and SYGVKD. The CDR3, as DNA: TGTGCCGCCCAGAGCACAGATACGCAGTATTTT. Its protein product is CAAQSTDTQYF.

This clone has just one count. The chain joins TRBV6-5 to TRBJ2-1, with D perhaps TRBD2 (5 bases). Germline lookup yields CDR1 MNHEY and CDR2 SVGAGI. The CDR3 runs to 15 residues. The V gene lost 1 base and the J gene lost 7 bases, with 14 bases spanning the gap. CDR3 sequence (DNA): TGTGCCAGCAGTTACTTGGCTAGCACGATGAATGAGCAGTTCTTC. It specifies CASSYLASTMNEQFF.

V gene TRBV5-1 combines with J gene TRBJ1-1; D is unresolved. V gave up 5 bases and J gave up 0 bases, with 8 bases separating them. The CDR3 runs 13 residues. Germline CDR1 is SGHRS and CDR2 is YFSETQ. The CDR3 sequence is CASREGVNTEAFF. The CDR3 nucleotides read TGCGCCAGCAGGGAGGGAGTGAACACTGAAGCTTTCTTT.

J is TRBJ1-1 and V is TRBV28; D is ambiguous. The CDR3 runs to 12 residues. CDR1 and CDR2 (germline): MDHEN, SYDVKM. The germline V and J ends were trimmed by 3 bases and 10 bases, with 12 bases remaining between them. CDR3 in amino acids: CASSLEGSGAFF. The CDR3 bases are TGTGCCAGCAGTTTGGAGGGCAGTGGAGCTTTCTTT. Using reference TRBV28 and TRBJ1-1 for the parts outside the CDR3, the full variable domain is DVKVTQSSRYLVKRTGEKVFLECVQDMDHENMFWYRQDPGLGLRLIYFSYDVKMKEKGDIPEGYSVSREKKERFSLILESASTNQTSMYLCASSLEGSGAFFGQGTRLTVV.